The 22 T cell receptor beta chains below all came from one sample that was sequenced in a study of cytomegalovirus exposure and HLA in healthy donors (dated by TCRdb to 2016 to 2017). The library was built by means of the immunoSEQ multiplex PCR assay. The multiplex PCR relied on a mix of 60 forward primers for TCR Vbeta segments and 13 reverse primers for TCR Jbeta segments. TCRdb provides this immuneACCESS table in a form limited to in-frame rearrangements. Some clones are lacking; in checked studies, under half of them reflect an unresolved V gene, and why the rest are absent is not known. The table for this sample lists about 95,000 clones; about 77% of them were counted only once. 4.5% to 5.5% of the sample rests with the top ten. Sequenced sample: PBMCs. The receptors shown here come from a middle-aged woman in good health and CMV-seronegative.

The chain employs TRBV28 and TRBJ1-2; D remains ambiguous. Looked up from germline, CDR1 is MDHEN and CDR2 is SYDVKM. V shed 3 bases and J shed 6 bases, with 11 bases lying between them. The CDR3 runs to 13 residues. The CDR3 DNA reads TGTGCCAGCAGTTTCACAGAGTACAATGGCTACACCTTC. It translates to CASSFTEYNGYTF.

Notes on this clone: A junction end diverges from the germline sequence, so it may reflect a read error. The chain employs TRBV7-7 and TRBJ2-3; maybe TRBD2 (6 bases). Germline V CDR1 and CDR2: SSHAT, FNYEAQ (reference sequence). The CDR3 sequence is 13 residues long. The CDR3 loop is CASSSGTTDTQYF. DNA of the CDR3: TGTGCTAGCAGTAGTGGGACTACAGATACGCAGTATTTT.

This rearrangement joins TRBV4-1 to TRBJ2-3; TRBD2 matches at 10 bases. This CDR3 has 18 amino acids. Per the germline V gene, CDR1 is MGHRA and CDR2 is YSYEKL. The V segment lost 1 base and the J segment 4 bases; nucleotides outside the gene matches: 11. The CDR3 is CASSQGEAGGMRADTQYF. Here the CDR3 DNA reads TGCGCCAGCAGCCAAGGGGAAGCGGGGGGGATGAGGGCAGATACGCAGTATTTT.

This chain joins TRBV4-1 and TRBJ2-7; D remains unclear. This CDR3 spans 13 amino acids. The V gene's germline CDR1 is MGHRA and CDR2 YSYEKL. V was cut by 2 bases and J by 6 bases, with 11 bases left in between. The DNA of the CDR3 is TGCGCCAGCAGCCAAAGTGCGTCGGGCGAGCAGTACTTC. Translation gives CASSQSASGEQYF.

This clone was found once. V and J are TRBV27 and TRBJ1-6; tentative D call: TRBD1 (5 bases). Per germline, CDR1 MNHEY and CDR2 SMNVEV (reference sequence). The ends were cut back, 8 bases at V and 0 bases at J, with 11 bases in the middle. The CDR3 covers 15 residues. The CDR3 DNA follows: TGTGCCAGCGGCAGACAGAGCTCCTATAATTCACCCCTCCACTTT. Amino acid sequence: CASGRQSSYNSPLHF.

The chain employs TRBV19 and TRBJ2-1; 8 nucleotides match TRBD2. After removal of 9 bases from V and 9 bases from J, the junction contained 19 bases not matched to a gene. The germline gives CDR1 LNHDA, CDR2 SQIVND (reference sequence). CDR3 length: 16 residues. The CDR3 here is CASTLSGGPTGGEQFF. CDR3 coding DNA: TGTGCCAGCACCCTGAGCGGGGGCCCTACTGGGGGTGAGCAGTTCTTC.

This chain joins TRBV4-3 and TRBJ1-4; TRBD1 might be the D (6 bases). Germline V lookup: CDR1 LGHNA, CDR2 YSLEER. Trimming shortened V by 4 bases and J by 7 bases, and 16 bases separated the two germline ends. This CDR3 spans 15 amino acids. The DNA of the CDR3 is TGCGCCAGCAGCCGGACAGTTACAGTTGGTGAAAAACTGTTTTTT. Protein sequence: CASSRTVTVGEKLFF.

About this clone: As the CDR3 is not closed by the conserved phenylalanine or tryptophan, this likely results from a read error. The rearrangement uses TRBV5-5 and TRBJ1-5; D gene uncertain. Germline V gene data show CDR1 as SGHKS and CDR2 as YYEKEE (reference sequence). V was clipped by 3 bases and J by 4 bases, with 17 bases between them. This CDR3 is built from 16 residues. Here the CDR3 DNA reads TGTGCCAGCAGCTGGGCGGGCGCGGAACTTAATCAGCCCCAGCATGTT. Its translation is CASSWAGAELNQPQHV.

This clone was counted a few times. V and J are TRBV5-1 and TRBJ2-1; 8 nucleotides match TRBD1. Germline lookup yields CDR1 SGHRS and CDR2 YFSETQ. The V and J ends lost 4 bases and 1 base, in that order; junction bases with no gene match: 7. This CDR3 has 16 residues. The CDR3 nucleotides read TGCGCCAGCAGCCGGATGACAGGGGAGTCCTACAATGAGCAGTTCTTC. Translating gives CASSRMTGESYNEQFF.

CDR3 nucleotides: TGTGCCAGCAGCCCAGGACAGGGGGTGGGCTCCTATAATTCACCCCTCCACTTT. Its protein is CASSPGQGVGSYNSPLHF. The rearrangement links TRBV5-4 to TRBJ1-6; 10 bases match TRBD1. Germline CDR1 and CDR2: SGHNT and YYREEE (reference sequence). With 4 bases clipped from V and 0 bases from J, the junction kept 7 bases outside the gene matches. The CDR3 covers 18 residues.

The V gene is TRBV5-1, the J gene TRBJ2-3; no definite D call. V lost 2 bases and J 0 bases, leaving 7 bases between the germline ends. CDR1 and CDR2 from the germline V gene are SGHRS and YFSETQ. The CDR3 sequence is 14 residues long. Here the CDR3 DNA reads TGCGCCAGCAGCTTAGCACAGAGCACAGATACGCAGTATTTT. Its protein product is CASSLAQSTDTQYF.

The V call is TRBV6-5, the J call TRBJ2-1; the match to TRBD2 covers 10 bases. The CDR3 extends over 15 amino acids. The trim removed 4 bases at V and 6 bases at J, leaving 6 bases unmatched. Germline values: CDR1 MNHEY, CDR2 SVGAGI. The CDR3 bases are TGTGCCAGCAGTTTTCTAGCGGGGGCCCGCAATGAGCAGTTCTTC. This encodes CASSFLAGARNEQFF.

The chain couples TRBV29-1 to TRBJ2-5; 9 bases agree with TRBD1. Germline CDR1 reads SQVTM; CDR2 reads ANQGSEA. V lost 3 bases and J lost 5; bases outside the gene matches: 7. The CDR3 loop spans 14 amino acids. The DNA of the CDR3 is TGCAGCGTTGATAACAGGGGGCGCGGGGAGACCCAGTACTTC. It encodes CSVDNRGRGETQYF.

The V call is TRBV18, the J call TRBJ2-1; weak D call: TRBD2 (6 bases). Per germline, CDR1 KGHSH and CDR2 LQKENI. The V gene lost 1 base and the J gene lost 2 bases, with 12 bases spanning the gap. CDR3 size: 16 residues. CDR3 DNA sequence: TGTGCCAGCTCACCACAAGCGGGTGCCACCTACAATGAGCAGTTCTTC. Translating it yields CASSPQAGATYNEQFF.

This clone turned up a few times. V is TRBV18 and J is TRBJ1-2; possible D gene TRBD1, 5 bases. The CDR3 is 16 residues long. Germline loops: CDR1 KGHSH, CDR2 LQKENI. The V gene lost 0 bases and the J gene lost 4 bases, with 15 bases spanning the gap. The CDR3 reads CASSPPAVGLGYGYTF. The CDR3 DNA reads TGTGCCAGCTCACCACCGGCGGTGGGGCTGGGCTATGGCTACACCTTC.

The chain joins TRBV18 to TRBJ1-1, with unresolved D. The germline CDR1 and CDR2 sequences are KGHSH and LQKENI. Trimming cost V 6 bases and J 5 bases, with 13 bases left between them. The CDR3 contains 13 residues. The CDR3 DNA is TGTGCCAGCTCGCCGACGCGGGAGACTGAAGCTTTCTTT. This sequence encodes CASSPTRETEAFF.

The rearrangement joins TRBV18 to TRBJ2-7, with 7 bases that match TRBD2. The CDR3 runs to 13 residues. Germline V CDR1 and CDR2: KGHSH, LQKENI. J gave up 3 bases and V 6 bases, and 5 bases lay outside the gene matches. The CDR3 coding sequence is TGTGCCAGCTCGACATGGGGGGGCTACGAGCAGTACTTC. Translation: CASSTWGGYEQYF. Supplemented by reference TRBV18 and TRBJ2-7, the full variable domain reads NAGVMQNPRHLVRRRGQEARLRCSPMKGHSHVYWYRQLPEEGLKFMVYLQKENIIDESGMPKERFSAEFPKEGPSILRIQQVVRGDSAAYFCASSTWGGYEQYFGPGTRLTVT.

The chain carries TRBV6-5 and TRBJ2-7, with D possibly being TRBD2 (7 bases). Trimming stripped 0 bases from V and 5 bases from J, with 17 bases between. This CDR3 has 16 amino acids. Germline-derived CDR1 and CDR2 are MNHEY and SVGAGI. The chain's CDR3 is CASSYSTKGGINEQYF. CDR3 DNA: TGTGCCAGCAGTTACTCGACTAAGGGGGGGATCAACGAGCAGTACTTC.

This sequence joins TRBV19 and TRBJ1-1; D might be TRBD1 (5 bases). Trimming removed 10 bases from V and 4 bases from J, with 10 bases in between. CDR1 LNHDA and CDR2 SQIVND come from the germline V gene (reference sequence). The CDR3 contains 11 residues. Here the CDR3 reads CATSRGTEAFF. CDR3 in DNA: TGTGCCACTTCAAGGGGCACTGAAGCTTTCTTT.

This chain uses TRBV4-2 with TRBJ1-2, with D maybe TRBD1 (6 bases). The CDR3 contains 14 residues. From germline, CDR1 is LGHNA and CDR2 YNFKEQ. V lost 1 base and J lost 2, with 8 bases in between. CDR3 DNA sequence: TGTGCCAGCAGCCAAGGGACAGACAACTATGGCTACACCTTC. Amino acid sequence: CASSQGTDNYGYTF.

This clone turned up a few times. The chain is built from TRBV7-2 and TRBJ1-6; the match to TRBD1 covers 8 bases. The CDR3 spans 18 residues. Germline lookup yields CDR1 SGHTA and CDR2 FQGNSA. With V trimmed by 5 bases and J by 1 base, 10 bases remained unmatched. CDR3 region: CASSTRQGNFSYNSPLHF. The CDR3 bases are TGTGCCAGCAGCACCCGACAGGGGAACTTTTCCTATAATTCACCCCTCCACTTT.

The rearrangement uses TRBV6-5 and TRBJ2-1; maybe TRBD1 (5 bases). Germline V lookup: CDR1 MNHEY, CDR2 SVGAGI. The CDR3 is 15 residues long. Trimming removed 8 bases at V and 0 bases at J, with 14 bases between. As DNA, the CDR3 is TGTGCCAGCCATACCTACAGGACCTCCTACAATGAGCAGTTCTTC. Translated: CASHTYRTSYNEQFF.